This TCR beta chain was sequenced during a study of shared clonotypes between healthy human individuals. Study summary: With ages of 18 to 49, the donors were a couple of women and a few men. Each donor contributed plates that comprised three CD4 naive, three CD4 memory, two CD8 naive and one CD8 memory.

The V gene's germline CDR1 is SGHTA and CDR2 FQGNSA. The length of the CDR3 is 15 residues. V was cut by 0 bases and J by 0 bases, with 9 bases left in between. Notes on this clone: This sample includes further DNA sequences coding for the same CDR3.

As processed by the authors: Filtering differed for immunoSEQ, which gave only junction sequences without quality scores. Profiling relied on immunoSEQ multiplex PCR, and the TCRdb table lists in-frame clones only, not all of them. V and J calls and clone size are copied from that table; D and trimming were computed from the DNA. Seen here are millions of clones, 85% to 95% observed once, and the top ten hold 0.1% to 0.15%. Sequencing input: naive CD4+ T cells sorted from blood. This sample's subset: CD45RA+ positively selected. The TCR comes from a man between 18 and 29 years old in good health. J is TRBJ2-7 and V is TRBV7-2; D might be TRBD1 or TRBD2, each matching 5 bases. The CDR3 spells CASSLASGSSYEQYF. The CDR3 DNA is TGTGCCAGCAGCTTAGCGTCAGGGAGCTCCTACGAGCAGTACTTC.